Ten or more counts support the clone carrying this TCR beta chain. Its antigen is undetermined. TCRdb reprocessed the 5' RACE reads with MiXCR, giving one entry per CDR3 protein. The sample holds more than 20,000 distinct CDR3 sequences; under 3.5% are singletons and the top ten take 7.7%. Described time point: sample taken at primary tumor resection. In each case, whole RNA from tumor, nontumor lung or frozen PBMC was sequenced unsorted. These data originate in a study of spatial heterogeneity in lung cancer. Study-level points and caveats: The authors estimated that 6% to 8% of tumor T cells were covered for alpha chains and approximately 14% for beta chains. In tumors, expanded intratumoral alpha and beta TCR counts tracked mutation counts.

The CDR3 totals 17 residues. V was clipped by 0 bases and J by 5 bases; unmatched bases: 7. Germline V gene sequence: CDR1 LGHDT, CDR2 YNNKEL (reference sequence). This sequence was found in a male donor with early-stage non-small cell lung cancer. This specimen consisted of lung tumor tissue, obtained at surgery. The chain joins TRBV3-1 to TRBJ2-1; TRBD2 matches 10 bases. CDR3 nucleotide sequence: TGTGCCAGCAGCCAAGAGGCGGGAAGCGGGAGGGACAATGAGCAGTTCTTC. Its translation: CASSQEAGSGRDNEQFF.